This T cell receptor (beta chain) is from a study of cytomegalovirus exposure and HLA in healthy donors. Overall study context: Findings of an earlier analysis included 90 million to 120 million unique TCR beta sequences from roughly 200 million T cells. Study conclusions and caveats: No immune exposure information besides CMV serostatus was available. With high specificity and sensitivity, the classifier reportedly diagnosed cytomegalovirus status. Several of the most significant clusters appeared linked to common viral pathogens, based on a later analysis.

A multiplex PCR was run with 60 Vbeta primers and 13 Jbeta primers. The assay was immunoSEQ multiplex PCR, and TCRdb's table has in-frame clones only and misses some. This sample's table reports 100,000 to 150,000 clones. Germline V CDR1 and CDR2: SGHDT, YYEEEE. This CDR3 contains 14 residues. V was clipped by 0 bases and J by 0 bases; unmatched bases: 0. Concerning this clone: Its antigen is undetermined.

Material for sequencing was PBMCs. The chain has TRBV5-6 and TRBJ2-7, with 7 bases aligning to TRBD1. The sequence was collected from a woman in her 40s in good health and CMV-seronegative. The CDR3 nucleotides read TGTGCCAGCAGCTTGGGGGACAGCTCCTACGAGCAGTACTTC. This gives the protein CASSLGDSSYEQYF. The full variable domain, in which reference TRBV5-6 and TRBJ2-7 provide the parts outside the CDR3, is DAGVTQSPTHLIKTRGQQVTLRCSPKSGHDTVSWYQQALGQGPQFIFQYYEEEERQRGNFPDRFSGHQFPNYSSELNVNALLLGDSALYLCASSLGDSSYEQYFGPGTRLTVT.